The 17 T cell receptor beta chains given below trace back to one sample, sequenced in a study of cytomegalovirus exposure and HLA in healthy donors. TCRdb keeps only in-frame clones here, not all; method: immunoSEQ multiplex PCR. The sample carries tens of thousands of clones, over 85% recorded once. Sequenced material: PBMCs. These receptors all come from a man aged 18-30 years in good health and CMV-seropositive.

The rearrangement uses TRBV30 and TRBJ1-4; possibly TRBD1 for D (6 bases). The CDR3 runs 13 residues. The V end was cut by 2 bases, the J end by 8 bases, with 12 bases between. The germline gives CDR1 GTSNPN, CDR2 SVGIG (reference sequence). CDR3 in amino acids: CAWSRGGWEKLFF. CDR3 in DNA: TGTGCCTGGAGTAGGGGGGGCTGGGAAAAACTGTTTTTT.

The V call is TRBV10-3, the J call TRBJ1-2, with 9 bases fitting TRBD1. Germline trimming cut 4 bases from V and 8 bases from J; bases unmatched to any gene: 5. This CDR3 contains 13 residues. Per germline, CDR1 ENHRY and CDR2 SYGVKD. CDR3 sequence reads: CAISVGTGSGYTF. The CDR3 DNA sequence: TGTGCCATCAGTGTCGGGACAGGGAGCGGCTACACCTTC.

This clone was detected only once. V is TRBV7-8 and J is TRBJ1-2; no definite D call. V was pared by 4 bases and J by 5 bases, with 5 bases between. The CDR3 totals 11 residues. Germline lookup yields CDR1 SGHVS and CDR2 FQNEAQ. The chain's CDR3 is CASSSGYGYTF. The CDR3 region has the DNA TGTGCCAGCAGCTCCGGTTATGGCTACACCTTC.

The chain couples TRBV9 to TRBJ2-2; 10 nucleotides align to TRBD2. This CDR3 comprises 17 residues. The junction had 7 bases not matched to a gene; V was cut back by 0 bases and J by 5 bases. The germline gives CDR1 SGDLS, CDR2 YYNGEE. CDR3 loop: CASSVAVAGGITGELFF. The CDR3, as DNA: TGTGCCAGCAGCGTAGCGGTAGCGGGAGGTATAACCGGGGAGCTGTTTTTT.

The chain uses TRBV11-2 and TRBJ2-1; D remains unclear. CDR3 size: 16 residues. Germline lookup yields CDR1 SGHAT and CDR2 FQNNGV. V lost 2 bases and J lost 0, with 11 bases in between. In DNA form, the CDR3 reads TGTGCCAGCAGCTTACTTCTCGCACTCTCCTACAATGAGCAGTTCTTC. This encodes CASSLLLALSYNEQFF.

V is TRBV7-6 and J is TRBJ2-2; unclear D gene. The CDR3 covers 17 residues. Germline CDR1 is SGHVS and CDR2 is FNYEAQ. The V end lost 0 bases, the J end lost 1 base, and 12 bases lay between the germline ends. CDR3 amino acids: CASSLALRRKNTGELFF. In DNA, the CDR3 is TGTGCCAGCAGCTTAGCGCTGAGGAGAAAGAACACCGGGGAGCTGTTTTTT.

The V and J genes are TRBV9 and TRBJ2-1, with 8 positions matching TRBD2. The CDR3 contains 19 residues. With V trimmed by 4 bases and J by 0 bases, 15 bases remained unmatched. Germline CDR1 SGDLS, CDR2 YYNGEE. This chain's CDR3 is CASSSRGERGPPSYNEQFF. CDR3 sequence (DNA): TGTGCCAGCAGCTCCCGGGGGGAGCGGGGGCCTCCCTCCTACAATGAGCAGTTCTTC.

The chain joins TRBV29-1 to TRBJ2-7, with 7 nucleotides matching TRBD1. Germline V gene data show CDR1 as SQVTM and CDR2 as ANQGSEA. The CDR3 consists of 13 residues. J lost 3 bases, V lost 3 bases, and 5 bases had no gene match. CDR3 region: CSVEDRKNYEQYF. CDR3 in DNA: TGCAGCGTTGAGGACAGGAAGAACTACGAGCAGTACTTC.

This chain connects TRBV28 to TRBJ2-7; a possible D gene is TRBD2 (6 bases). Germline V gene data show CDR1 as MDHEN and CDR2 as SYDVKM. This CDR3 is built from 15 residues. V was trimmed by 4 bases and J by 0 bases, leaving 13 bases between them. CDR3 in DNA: TGTGCCAGCAGTTCGTCCGGGACTCCCTCCTACGAGCAGTACTTC. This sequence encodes CASSSSGTPSYEQYF. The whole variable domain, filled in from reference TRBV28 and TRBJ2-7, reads DVKVTQSSRYLVKRTGEKVFLECVQDMDHENMFWYRQDPGLGLRLIYFSYDVKMKEKGDIPEGYSVSREKKERFSLILESASTNQTSMYLCASSSSGTPSYEQYFGPGTRLTVT.

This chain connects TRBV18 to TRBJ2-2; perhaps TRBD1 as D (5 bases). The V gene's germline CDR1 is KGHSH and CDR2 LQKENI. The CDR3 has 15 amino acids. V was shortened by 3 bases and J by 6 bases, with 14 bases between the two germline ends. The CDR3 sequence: CASSPPDSWAGELFF. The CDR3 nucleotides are TGTGCCAGCTCACCGCCCGACAGTTGGGCCGGGGAGCTGTTTTTT.

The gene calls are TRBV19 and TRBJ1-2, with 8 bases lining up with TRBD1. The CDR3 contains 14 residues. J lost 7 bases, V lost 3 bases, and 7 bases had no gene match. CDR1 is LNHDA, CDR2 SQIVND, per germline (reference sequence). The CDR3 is CASSIPPDRVGYTF. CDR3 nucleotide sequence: TGTGCCAGTAGTATCCCCCCGGACAGGGTTGGCTACACCTTC.

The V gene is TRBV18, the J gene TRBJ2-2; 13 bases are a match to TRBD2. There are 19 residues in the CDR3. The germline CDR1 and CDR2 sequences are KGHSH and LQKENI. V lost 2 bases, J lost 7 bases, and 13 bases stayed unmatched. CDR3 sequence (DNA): TGTGCCAGCTCACCATCATTGACTAGCGGGAGGCCCTCTGACGGGGAGCTGTTTTTT. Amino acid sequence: CASSPSLTSGRPSDGELFF. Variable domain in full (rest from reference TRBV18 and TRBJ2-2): NAGVMQNPRHLVRRRGQEARLRCSPMKGHSHVYWYRQLPEEGLKFMVYLQKENIIDESGMPKERFSAEFPKEGPSILRIQQVVRGDSAAYFCASSPSLTSGRPSDGELFFGEGSRLTVL.

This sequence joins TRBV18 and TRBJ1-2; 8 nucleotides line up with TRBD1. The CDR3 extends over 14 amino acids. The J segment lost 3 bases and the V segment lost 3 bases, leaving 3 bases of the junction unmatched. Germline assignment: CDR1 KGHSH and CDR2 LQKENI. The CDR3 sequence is CASSPSTGDYGYTF. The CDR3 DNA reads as TGTGCCAGCTCACCCTCGACAGGGGACTATGGCTACACCTTC. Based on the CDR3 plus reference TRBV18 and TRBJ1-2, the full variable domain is NAGVMQNPRHLVRRRGQEARLRCSPMKGHSHVYWYRQLPEEGLKFMVYLQKENIIDESGMPKERFSAEFPKEGPSILRIQQVVRGDSAAYFCASSPSTGDYGYTFGSGTRLTVV.

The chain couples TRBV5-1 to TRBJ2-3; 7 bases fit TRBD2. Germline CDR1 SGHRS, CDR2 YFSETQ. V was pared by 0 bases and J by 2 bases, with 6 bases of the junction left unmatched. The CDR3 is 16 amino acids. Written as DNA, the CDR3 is TGCGCCAGCAGCTTGGCTCCTAGCGGAAACACAGATACGCAGTATTTT. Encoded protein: CASSLAPSGNTDTQYF.

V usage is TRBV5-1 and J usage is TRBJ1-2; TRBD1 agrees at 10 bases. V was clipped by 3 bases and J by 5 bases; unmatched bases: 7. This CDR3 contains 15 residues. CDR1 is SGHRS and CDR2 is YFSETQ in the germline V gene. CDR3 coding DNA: TGCGCCAGCAGCTCCACCGGGACAGGGGCGTATGGCTACACCTTC. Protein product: CASSSTGTGAYGYTF.

For the CDR3, the DNA is TGTGCCAGCAGTCTCAAACCGGCAACTAATGAAAAACTGTTTTTT. It translates to CASSLKPATNEKLFF. This chain connects TRBV27 to TRBJ1-4; unclear D gene. Germline V lookup: CDR1 MNHEY, CDR2 SMNVEV (reference sequence). The CDR3 spans 15 residues. Trimming stripped 5 bases from V and 0 bases from J, with 10 bases between.

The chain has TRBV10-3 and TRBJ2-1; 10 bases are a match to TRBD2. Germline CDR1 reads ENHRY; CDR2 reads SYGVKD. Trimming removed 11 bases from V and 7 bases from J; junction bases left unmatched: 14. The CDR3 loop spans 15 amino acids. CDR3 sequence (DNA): TGTGCCGCCCAGGGAGGAGCGGGAGGGAGGAATGAGCAGTTCTTC. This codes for CAAQGGAGGRNEQFF.